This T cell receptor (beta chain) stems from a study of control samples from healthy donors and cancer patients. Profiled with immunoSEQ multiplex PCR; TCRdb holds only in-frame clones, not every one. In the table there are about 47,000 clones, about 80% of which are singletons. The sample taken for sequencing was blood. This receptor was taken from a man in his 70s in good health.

The CDR3 region has the DNA TGCGCCAGCAGCTCCCAGAGTGTTAGCTCTGGGGCCAACGTCCTGACTTTC. Translating it yields CASSSQSVSSGANVLTF. The V and J genes are TRBV5-1 and TRBJ2-6; no definite D call. The CDR3 is 17 residues long. With 3 bases removed from V and 0 bases from J, the gap between germline ends came to 13 bases. The V gene's germline CDR1 is SGHRS and CDR2 YFSETQ.